Listed below are T cell receptor beta chains from one sample, sequenced in a study of identical twins. Each CDR3 protein is one row after TCRdb ran MiXCR on the 5' RACE reads. The top ten hold roughly 2% of the sample, which has about 700,000 distinct CDR3 sequences, 5.5% to 6.5% seen once. Sequenced: naive T cells sorted from blood. The receptor set was obtained from a man aged 18-30 years in good health. Each CDR3 is given without its conserved first and last residue. Each record gives: V gene, CDR3 protein.

TRBV12-3/TRBV12-4	ASRGQGSAEAF
TRBV29-1	SVEPPGGIETQY
TRBV27	ASSSGWGRDFSNTGELF
TRBV20-1	SAPGLTDTQY
TRBV5-1	ASSGRSGVEWTEAF
TRBV5-1	ASSWGLAGGPTDTQY
TRBV4-1	ASSQEMSGSPGELF
TRBV24-1	ATSDSREGRTDTQY
TRBV20-1	SASRLVADTQY
TRBV12-3/TRBV12-4	ASSLFGGHSGNTIY
TRBV27	ASSLFLRAETQY
TRBV12-3/TRBV12-4	ASSPEGPQETQY
TRBV6-5	ASSYSNWGDGYT
TRBV2	ASSGEGSNEKLF
TRBV20-1	SAHRGYEQY
TRBV20-1	SANMGYGSYNEQF
TRBV18	ASSVIGGNTEAF
TRBV18	ASSPEQGTLNNEQF
TRBV5-1	ASSPGQGRGDTQY
TRBV6-5	ATSRLGELF
TRBV6-1	ASRLNRGQGMNTEAF
TRBV29-1	SGRRTEYNEQF
TRBV5-1	ASSPRQGSPNTGELF
TRBV4-3	ASSQDSGRGDEQF
TRBV27	ASRPGYTREDTQY
TRBV27	ASSSVGTAPYEQY